These 18 T cell receptor beta chains were all obtained from the same sample, sequenced in a study of cytomegalovirus exposure and HLA in healthy donors. Produced via immunoSEQ multiplex PCR; TCRdb's table is partial and in-frame only. In the table there are about 240,000 clones, approximately 83% of which are singletons. The sample was PBMCs. The receptors shown here come from a woman in her twenties or thirties in good health and CMV-seropositive.

V usage is TRBV4-1 and J usage is TRBJ1-2; D ambiguous. Germline CDR1 and CDR2: MGHRA and YSYEKL. The CDR3 is made up of 15 amino acids. V was trimmed by 1 base and J by 1 base, leaving 10 bases between them. This CDR3 reads CASSQAGGLNYGYTF. CDR3 DNA: TGCGCCAGCAGCCAAGCTGGCGGGCTTAACTATGGCTACACCTTC.

The chain is built from TRBV18 and TRBJ1-3, with 7 bases lining up with TRBD1. The CDR3 extends over 16 amino acids. The ends lost 4 bases at V and 0 bases at J; junction bases unmatched: 6. In germline, CDR1 is KGHSH, CDR2 LQKENI. This CDR3 is CASSRDSSLSGNTIYF. The CDR3 coding sequence is TGTGCCAGCTCACGGGACAGTTCCCTCTCTGGAAACACCATATATTTT.

This chain connects TRBV11-3 to TRBJ2-3, with D maybe TRBD2 (5 bases). The CDR3 is made up of 14 amino acids. Germline CDR1 reads SGHNT; CDR2 reads YENEEA. The ends were cut back, 5 bases at V and 4 bases at J, with 13 bases in the middle. The CDR3 region has the DNA TGTGCCAGCAGCCCCCTGACTATGTCAGATACGCAGTATTTT. This gives the protein CASSPLTMSDTQYF. The full variable domain, in which reference TRBV11-3 and TRBJ2-3 provide the parts outside the CDR3, is EAGVVQSPRYKIIEKKQPVAFWCNPISGHNTLYWYLQNLGQGPELLIRYENEEAVDDSQLPKDRFSAERLKGVDSTLKIQPAELGDSAVYLCASSPLTMSDTQYFGPGTRLTVL.

The chain combines TRBV10-1 with TRBJ2-7; D is possibly TRBD1 (6 bases). This CDR3 is built from 16 residues. Germline loops: CDR1 WNHNN, CDR2 SYGVQD (reference sequence). Trimming took off 3 bases at V and 3 bases at J, with 18 bases between the two ends. CDR3 protein: CASSESLAGGIYEQYF. DNA of the CDR3: TGCGCCAGCAGTGAATCTCTAGCTGGGGGCATCTACGAGCAGTACTTC.

The genes are TRBV10-2 and TRBJ1-2, with TRBD1 matching over 7 bases. Germline V lookup: CDR1 WSHSY, CDR2 SAAADI. The CDR3 consists of 12 residues. V dropped 5 bases and J dropped 7; count of bases not matched to a gene: 4. CDR3 residues: CASSQGEGGYTF. The CDR3, as DNA: TGCGCCAGCAGTCAGGGGGAAGGTGGCTACACCTTC.

The V call is TRBV6-4, the J call TRBJ2-3; D is unclear. The germline V gene encodes CDR1 MRHNA and CDR2 SNTAGT. V shed 2 bases and J shed 4 bases, with 4 bases lying between them. The CDR3 has 12 amino acids. The CDR3 sequence: CASSDQSDTQYF. In DNA, the CDR3 is TGTGCCAGCAGTGACCAATCAGATACGCAGTATTTT.

V is TRBV28 and J is TRBJ2-7; TRBD2 aligns across 7 bases. The CDR3 totals 13 residues. Trimming at V came to 2 bases and at J to 4 bases, leaving 2 bases not matched to a gene. Per germline, CDR1 MDHEN and CDR2 SYDVKM. CDR3 region: CASSLQGGYEQYF. In nucleotides, the CDR3 is TGTGCCAGCAGTTTACAGGGAGGGTACGAGCAGTACTTC.

The rearrangement links TRBV6-5 to TRBJ1-2; a weak D match, TRBD1 (6 bases). This CDR3 is 12 amino acids long. Trimming removed 8 bases at V and 4 bases at J, with 11 bases between. CDR1 is MNHEY and CDR2 is SVGAGI in the germline V gene. The CDR3 DNA reads TGTGCCAGCTCGGGCAGGGGCTATGGCTACACCTTC. Translated, it gives CASSGRGYGYTF.

Only one count was recorded for this clone. The genes are TRBV27 and TRBJ2-1; D remains unclear. Trimming took 5 bases from V and 8 from J, leaving 10 bases between them. Germline V gene sequence: CDR1 MNHEY, CDR2 SMNVEV (reference sequence). The CDR3 is 12 amino acids. The CDR3, as DNA: TGTGCCAGCAGTCCCGCGGCCGATGAGCAGTTCTTC. Protein: CASSPAADEQFF.

V gene TRBV6-1 combines with J gene TRBJ1-4; D perhaps matches TRBD1 (6 bases). This CDR3 comprises 17 residues. Germline values: CDR1 MNHNS, CDR2 SASEGT. V shed 3 bases and J shed 0 bases, with 14 bases lying between them. The CDR3 bases are TGTGCCAGCAGTGAGGGCAGGGGAACGGCAACTAATGAAAAACTGTTTTTT. Its translation is CASSEGRGTATNEKLFF.

The chain links TRBV19 to TRBJ2-2; 10 nucleotides agree with TRBD2. The V gene's germline CDR1 is LNHDA and CDR2 SQIVND (reference sequence). J was trimmed by 3 bases and V by 3 bases; bases with no gene match: 10. This CDR3 region has 18 residues. For the CDR3, the DNA is TGTGCCAGTAGTATCATCAGTCTAGCGGGAGTGTACACCGGGGAGCTGTTTTTT. This codes for CASSIISLAGVYTGELFF.

The chain carries TRBV29-1 and TRBJ1-2; TRBD1 might be the D (5 bases). V shed 7 bases and J shed 2 bases, with 14 bases lying between them. Germline assignment: CDR1 SQVTM and CDR2 ANQGSEA. This CDR3 is built from 13 residues. Written as DNA, the CDR3 is TGCAGCGCAACGGGTCGGGGGAACTATGGCTACACCTTC. Translation gives CSATGRGNYGYTF.

The gene calls are TRBV15 and TRBJ1-2; 9 bases line up with TRBD1. Trimming took 4 bases from V and 3 from J; bases not matched to a gene: 15. This CDR3 contains 18 residues. The V gene's germline CDR1 is LNHNV and CDR2 YYDKDF (reference sequence). The CDR3 here is CATSTLTGTGKEDYGYTF. CDR3 in DNA: TGTGCCACCAGCACCCTTACCGGGACAGGGAAGGAAGACTATGGCTACACCTTC.

The genes are TRBV2 and TRBJ2-2; a possible D gene is TRBD2 (5 bases). CDR3 size: 17 residues. Germline V gives CDR1 SNHLY, CDR2 FYNNEI. Trimming cost V 1 base and J 5 bases, with 17 bases left between them. The CDR3, as DNA: TGTGCCAGCAGTGAAGGGGAGCGAATCGGGCGGACCGGGGAGCTGTTTTTT. Protein sequence: CASSEGERIGRTGELFF.

The chain uses TRBV9 and TRBJ2-1; 13 bases match TRBD2. The germline CDR1 and CDR2 sequences are SGDLS and YYNGEE. CDR3 length: 16 residues. V shed 3 bases and J 9 bases; nucleotides not matched to a gene: 9. Here the CDR3 reads CASSAKPTSGRLEQFF. The CDR3 DNA reads TGTGCCAGCAGCGCGAAACCGACTAGCGGGAGGCTTGAGCAGTTCTTC.

The V gene is TRBV18, the J gene TRBJ2-1; maybe TRBD2 (6 bases). Deletions cut 4 bases from V and 6 bases from J, with 16 bases between. There are 15 residues in the CDR3. Germline V CDR1 and CDR2: KGHSH, LQKENI. CDR3 sequence (DNA): TGTGCCAGCTCACAACCGGGACTTCCCAGCAATGAGCAGTTCTTC. Translated, it gives CASSQPGLPSNEQFF.

This clone turned up a few times. The CDR3 protein is CAWSVRTGFEKLFF. CDR3 DNA sequence: TGTGCCTGGAGTGTACGAACAGGGTTTGAAAAACTGTTTTTT. This chain connects TRBV30 to TRBJ1-4; a weak D match, TRBD1 (6 bases). The CDR3 consists of 14 residues. CDR1 GTSNPN and CDR2 SVGIG come from the germline V gene (reference sequence). With 0 bases removed from V and 7 bases from J, the gap between germline ends came to 12 bases. Variable domain in full (rest from reference TRBV30 and TRBJ1-4): SQTIHQWPATLVQPVGSPLSLECTVEGTSNPNLYWYRQAAGRGLQLLFYSVGIGQISSEVPQNLSASRPQDRQFILSSKKLLLSDSGFYLCAWSVRTGFEKLFFGSGTQLSVL.

Notes on this clone: This sample also contains other DNA sequences that code for the same CDR3. The rearrangement links TRBV5-1 to TRBJ2-5, with TRBD2 identical over 7 bases. V shed 0 bases, J shed 5 bases, and the junction held 1 base outside the gene matches. The CDR3 is made up of 13 amino acids. Germline V lookup: CDR1 SGHRS, CDR2 YFSETQ. CDR3 in DNA: TGCGCCAGCAGCTTGGCCGGGGGGGAGACCCAGTACTTC. Protein product: CASSLAGGETQYF.